Sequencing of this TCR beta chain was carried out in a study of response to subunit inactivated influenza vaccine. CDR1 and CDR2 (germline): MDHEN, SYDVKM. The length of the CDR3 is 13 residues. V was cut by 6 bases and J by 3 bases, with 11 bases left in between. TCRdb recomputed calls from the RT-PCR reads with MiXCR, one row per CDR3 protein. The repertoire holds 650,000 to 800,000 distinct CDR3 sequences, with roughly 14% as singletons. This chain links TRBV28 with TRBJ1-1, with D possibly being TRBD1 (6 bases). The starting material was PBMCs from blood, obtained around 14 days before vaccination. This clonotype was sampled from a man over 45 who received an inactivated influenza vaccine. CDR3 DNA: TGTGCCAGCAGGAGGACAGCATACACTGAAGCTTTCTTT. Its protein is CASRRTAYTEAFF.